The rows below give T cell receptor beta chains drawn from one sample of a study of T cells in Graves' hyperthyroidism and ophthalmopathy. TCRdb processed the multiplex PCR reads anew with MiXCR; each CDR3 protein has one entry. Among 550,000 to 800,000 distinct CDR3 sequences listed, roughly 17% were seen once. Sequencing input: blood. Receptors originate from a man in his fifties or sixties with Graves' hyperthyroidism. Both conserved end residues are part of each CDR3. D genes are given only for firm matches. Only part of the rows carry a size: once, few, many, or a class if the clone is expanded.

TRBV20-1,few,.,TRBJ1-4,TGCAGTGCTAGAGATGACGAGGGACAACTGGGGGAAAAACTGTTTTTT,CSARDDEGQLGEKLFF
TRBV19,many,TRBD1,TRBJ1-2,TGTGCCAGCAGAGACAGGGGAGGAGGCTACACCTTC,CASRDRGGGYTF
TRBV6-5,.,TRBD1,TRBJ2-3,TGTGCCAGCAGTTACTGGCAGGGGGATAGCACAGATACGCAGTATTTT,CASSYWQGDSTDTQYF
TRBV19,many,.,TRBJ2-2,TGTGCCAGTAGTATAATCCAGTGGTCGAACACCGGGGAGCTGTTTTTT,CASSIIQWSNTGELFF
TRBV5-1,.,.,TRBJ2-7,TGCGCCAGCAGCAATAATAAGGTAACCCACTTTTACGAGCAGTACTTC,CASSNNKVTHFYEQYF
TRBV9,many,.,TRBJ2-5,TGTGCCAGCAGTCCATCATCTCAGGGGAGGGAGACCCAGTACTTC,CASSPSSQGRETQYF
TRBV4-1,.,.,TRBJ2-7,TGCGCCAGCAGCCAAGTTCCGACGACCTACGAGCAGTACTTC,CASSQVPTTYEQYF
TRBV11-2,many,TRBD2,TRBJ2-7,TGTGCCAGCAGCTTAGCGGGAGGGCCCGAGGAGCAGTACTTC,CASSLAGGPEEQYF
TRBV24-1,many,TRBD1,TRBJ2-1,TGTGCCACCAGTGACCTCAGACAGGGGAGGAATGAGCAGTTCTTC,CATSDLRQGRNEQFF
TRBV6-2/TRBV6-3,.,TRBD1,TRBJ2-4,TGTGCCAGCAGTGGACAGGGTTTAGCCAAAAACATTCAGTACTTC,CASSGQGLAKNIQYF
TRBV7-2,many,TRBD1,TRBJ2-7,TGTGCCAGCAGCTTATTTACGAGACAGGGGTACTACGAGCAGTACTTC,CASSLFTRQGYYEQYF
TRBV5-4,.,.,TRBJ2-5,TGTGCCAGCAGCTTTTGGGGCCTCCGGGAGACCCAGTACTTC,CASSFWGLRETQYF
TRBV10-3,.,TRBD1,TRBJ2-2,TGTGCCATCAGTGAGAGAGTGGGGACAGGAGCCGGGGAGCTGTTTTTT,CAISERVGTGAGELFF
TRBV6-1,few,TRBD1,TRBJ1-1,TGTGCCAGCAGTTGGGACAGGGGGCTGGGGACTGAAGCTTTCTTT,CASSWDRGLGTEAFF
TRBV11-3,many,TRBD1,TRBJ2-1,TGTGCCAGCAGCTTAACCCGGACAGGCTACAATGAGCAGTTCTTC,CASSLTRTGYNEQFF
TRBV15,few,.,TRBJ2-4,TGTGCCACCAGCAGGGACAAGATTTTTGAAAACATTCAGTACTTC,CATSRDKIFENIQYF
TRBV3-1,.,.,TRBJ2-7,TGTGCCAGCAGCCAAGAAATAGCTCCCTACGAGCAGTACTTC,CASSQEIAPYEQYF
TRBV14,.,TRBD2,TRBJ2-7,TGTGCCAGCAGCCAAGATCGGCGGGAGGCCACCTACGAGCAGTACTTC,CASSQDRREATYEQYF
TRBV20-1,many,.,TRBJ1-5,TGCAGTGCTAGAGAAGTTACAGGGCCTCAGCCCCAGCATTTT,CSAREVTGPQPQHF
TRBV7-9,.,.,TRBJ1-1,TGTGCCAGCAGCACCCAGGGGTCCGGCACTGAAGCTTTCTTT,CASSTQGSGTEAFF
TRBV6-2/TRBV6-3,.,.,TRBJ2-7,TGTGCCAGCAGTTACGGACGAGATTTCCTCTCGTACGAGCAGTACTTC,CASSYGRDFLSYEQYF
TRBV28,many,TRBD2,TRBJ2-1,TGTGCCAGCAGTTCCTCATCTAGCGGGGGTAACTACAATGAGCAGTTCTTC,CASSSSSSGGNYNEQFF
TRBV7-2,many,.,TRBJ2-7,TGTGCCAGCAGCTTATCCGCCGGGGGACTGTCCTACGAGCAGTACTTC,CASSLSAGGLSYEQYF